The entry that follows covers one T cell receptor beta chain sequence. The data were taken from a study of cytomegalovirus exposure and HLA in healthy donors. The PCR ran on 60 Vbeta and 13 Jbeta primers. Produced via immunoSEQ multiplex PCR; TCRdb's table is partial and in-frame only. The sample holds roughly 110,000 clones, 60% to 80% seen once. The CDR3 extends over 15 amino acids. Germline V gives CDR1 KGHSH, CDR2 LQKENI. Trimming removed 2 bases from V and 2 bases from J; junction bases left unmatched: 6. Source material: PBMCs. The sequence was collected from a man aged 35 to 55 in good health and CMV-seronegative. The V gene is TRBV18, the J gene TRBJ2-7; 7 bases agree with TRBD1. CDR3 DNA sequence: TGTGCCAGCTCACCAAAGGGGGCAACACCCTACGAGCAGTACTTC. Translated: CASSPKGATPYEQYF.